This TCR beta chain was identified in a study of response to subunit inactivated influenza vaccine. Using its own MiXCR run on the RT-PCR reads, TCRdb lists one record per CDR3 protein. The data show 540,000 or so distinct CDR3 sequences, 13% seen once. This clonotype was counted many times. Its antigen is undetermined. Germline V CDR1 and CDR2: DFQATT, SNEGSKA (reference sequence). This CDR3 contains 14 residues. With 4 bases clipped from V and 1 base from J, the junction kept 3 bases outside the gene matches. Overall study results and limits: The study's authors posited that every seasonal influenza vaccination enlists few new T cells.

The gene calls are TRBV20-1 and TRBJ2-1; 8 nucleotides align to TRBD2. This specimen was PBMCs from blood, taken roughly 47 days after vaccination. The clonotype originates from a man aged 50-60 years who received an inactivated influenza vaccine. The CDR3 DNA sequence: TGCAGTGCTAAGGGACTAGAATCCTACAATGAGCAGTTCTTC. Protein product: CSAKGLESYNEQFF.